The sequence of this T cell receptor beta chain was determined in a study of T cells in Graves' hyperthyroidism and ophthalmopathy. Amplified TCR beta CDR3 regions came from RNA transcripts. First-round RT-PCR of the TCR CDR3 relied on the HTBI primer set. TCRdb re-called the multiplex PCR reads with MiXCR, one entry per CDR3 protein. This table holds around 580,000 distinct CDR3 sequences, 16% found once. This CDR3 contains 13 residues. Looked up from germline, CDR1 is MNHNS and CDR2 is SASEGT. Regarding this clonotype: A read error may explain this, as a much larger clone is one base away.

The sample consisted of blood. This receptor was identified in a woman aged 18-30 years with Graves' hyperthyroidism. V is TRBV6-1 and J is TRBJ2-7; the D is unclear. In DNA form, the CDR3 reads TGTGCCAGCAGCCCGGACGTCTCCTGCGAGCAGTACTTC. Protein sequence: CASSPDVSCEQYF.